This T cell receptor beta chain comes out of a study of T cells in Graves' hyperthyroidism and ophthalmopathy. In its sample, this clonotype was seen a few times. Its antigen is not identified. Researchers took RNA transcripts and amplified the TCR beta CDR3 regions from them. TCR CDR3 regions were first amplified by RT-PCR with HTBI primers. TCRdb analysed the multiplex PCR reads with MiXCR anew, one entry per CDR3 protein. Of hundreds of thousands of distinct CDR3 sequences in the sample, over 12% were seen once. The PBMCs were taken from around 9.1 ml of fresh peripheral blood. The study, taken as a whole, reports: Ophthalmopathy was predicted by the model a median of around 5.9 months ahead of onset.

V was pared by 0 bases and J by 6 bases, with 12 bases between. Germline lookup yields CDR1 MRHNA and CDR2 SNTAGT. The CDR3 extends over 15 amino acids. The chain is built from TRBV6-4 and TRBJ1-5, with D possibly TRBD1 on 5 matching bases. Sample: blood. The receptor comes from a man younger than 35 with Graves' ophthalmopathy. CDR3: CASSDSYGASQPQHF. For the CDR3, the DNA is TGTGCCAGCAGTGACTCCTATGGGGCAAGTCAGCCCCAGCATTTT.